The 25 T cell receptor beta chains in this list originate from one sample, sequenced in a study of T cell responses to AZD1222 COVID-19 vaccine. The data were produced by immunoSEQ multiplex PCR, yet TCRdb's version contains in-frame clones alone and is incomplete. The table lists 130,000 to 150,000 clones, approximately 90% of them singletons, with around 3.7% in the top ten. The sequencing used peripheral blood, collected on day 0 of AZD1222 vaccination. These receptors all come from an adult in good health.

The chain employs TRBV7-9 and TRBJ2-7; maybe TRBD2 (6 bases). V dropped 2 bases and J dropped 1 base, with 15 bases sitting between them. Germline values: CDR1 SEHNR, CDR2 FQNEAQ (reference sequence). The CDR3 loop spans 16 amino acids. CDR3 coding DNA: TGTGCCAGCAGCTTACGGGCGGGGCCCCTATCCTACGAGCAGTACTTC. Its protein is CASSLRAGPLSYEQYF.

V and J are TRBV6-6 and TRBJ1-3, with 10 bases identical to TRBD1. The CDR3 sequence is 15 residues long. Per germline, CDR1 MNHNY and CDR2 SVGAGI (reference sequence). The V segment lost 4 bases and the J segment 4 bases; nucleotides outside the gene matches: 4. CDR3 region: CASSSTGGPGNTIYF. The CDR3 DNA follows: TGTGCCAGCAGTTCGACAGGGGGCCCCGGAAACACCATATATTTT.

The chain carries TRBV4-1 and TRBJ1-2; D may be TRBD1 (6 bases). V gave up 4 bases and J gave up 6 bases, with 12 bases separating them. This CDR3 has 13 residues. Germline values: CDR1 MGHRA, CDR2 YSYEKL. The CDR3 nucleotides are TGCGCCAGCAGCCCAACAGGGAGGGATGGCTACACCTTC. Translated, it gives CASSPTGRDGYTF.

The chain employs TRBV12-5 and TRBJ1-1, with 11 bases that match TRBD1. The CDR3 length is 16 residues. Germline V CDR1 and CDR2: LGHNT, FRNRAP. Losses at the gene ends were 7 bases for V and 2 bases for J; bases not matched to a gene: 9. CDR3 amino acids: CASDSDRGRRNTEAFF. The CDR3 nucleotides are TGTGCTAGTGACTCGGACAGGGGGCGCCGTAACACTGAAGCTTTCTTT.

The chain recombines TRBV9 with TRBJ2-1; TRBD2 matches 12 bases. J gave up 3 bases and V 3 bases, and 4 bases lay outside the gene matches. Germline CDR1 SGDLS, CDR2 YYNGEE. The CDR3 spans 16 residues. The CDR3 nucleotides read TGTGCCAGCAGCGGACTAGCGGGGGCCCTCTACAATGAGCAGTTCTTC. It encodes CASSGLAGALYNEQFF.

The V call is TRBV6-4, the J call TRBJ2-3; 8 bases agree with TRBD2. Germline V gene data show CDR1 as MRHNA and CDR2 as SNTAGT. Losses at the gene ends were 6 bases for V and 1 base for J; bases not matched to a gene: 9. CDR3 length: 16 amino acids. The CDR3 DNA sequence: TGTGCCAGCAGCTTTACTAGCGGCGATCGCACAGATACGCAGTATTTT. It codes for CASSFTSGDRTDTQYF.

This chain connects TRBV2 to TRBJ1-2; D is undetermined. The germline CDR1 and CDR2 sequences are SNHLY and FYNNEI. V gave up 7 bases and J gave up 0 bases, with 6 bases separating them. The CDR3 sequence is 12 residues long. Here the CDR3 reads CASISANYGYTF. CDR3 DNA sequence: TGTGCCAGCATTTCAGCTAACTATGGCTACACCTTC.

This clone was recorded a few times. The chain is built from TRBV2 and TRBJ1-5; TRBD1 matches 7 bases. Looked up from germline, CDR1 is SNHLY and CDR2 is FYNNEI. CDR3 size: 17 residues. V dropped 5 bases and J dropped 0; count of bases not matched to a gene: 10. CDR3 DNA sequence: TGTGCCAGCAGTTGGGACAGCCCCCGCTATAGCAATCAGCCCCAGCATTTT. It specifies CASSWDSPRYSNQPQHF.

The rearrangement uses TRBV27 and TRBJ2-7, with D unresolved. Germline V CDR1 and CDR2: MNHEY, SMNVEV (reference sequence). This CDR3 is 12 amino acids long. V was cut by 6 bases and J by 3 bases, with 9 bases left in between. CDR3 in DNA: TGTGCCAGCAGGAGTACGGGCTACGAGCAGTACTTC. Its translation is CASRSTGYEQYF.

The genes are TRBV14 and TRBJ2-3; the match to TRBD1 covers 8 bases. Germline V CDR1 and CDR2: SGHDN, FVKESK. The length of the CDR3 is 15 residues. V trimming: 4 bases; J trimming: 5 bases; junction bases outside the gene matches: 8. CDR3 region: CASSLTGTGRDTQYF. For the CDR3, the DNA is TGTGCCAGCAGCCTCACGGGGACAGGAAGAGATACGCAGTATTTT. Full variable domain (remainder filled in from reference TRBV14 and TRBJ2-3): EAGVTQFPSHSVIEKGQTVTLRCDPISGHDNLYWYRRVMGKEIKFLLHFVKESKQDESGMPNNRFLAERTGGTYSTLKVQPAELEDSGVYFCASSLTGTGRDTQYFGPGTRLTVL.

The gene calls are TRBV24-1 and TRBJ2-1; D unresolved. The CDR3 has 13 amino acids. Germline-derived CDR1 and CDR2 are KGHDR and SFDVKD. Trimming pared 4 bases from V and 7 bases from J, leaving 10 bases between. The CDR3 nucleotides are TGTGCCACCAGTGAAGAGGTCGAAAATGAGCAGTTCTTC. It is translated as CATSEEVENEQFF.

The chain's CDR3 is CASSQTRTSGRYRVSDTQYF. CDR3 sequence (DNA): TGCGCCAGCAGCCAGACACGGACTAGCGGGAGGTACCGCGTATCAGATACGCAGTATTTT. The rearrangement uses TRBV4-3 and TRBJ2-3; 14 bases match TRBD2. The CDR3 sequence is 20 residues long. V shed 3 bases and J 4 bases; nucleotides not matched to a gene: 15. CDR1 and CDR2 (germline): LGHNA, YSLEER.

The chain recombines TRBV3-1 (or the pseudogene TRBV3-2) with TRBJ1-1; 7 nucleotides match TRBD1. This CDR3 region has 15 residues. Germline CDR1 is LGHDT and CDR2 is YNNKEL (reference sequence). V shed 4 bases and J 3 bases; nucleotides not matched to a gene: 8. The CDR3 loop is CASSRRGSRDTEAFF. The CDR3 nucleotides are TGTGCCAGCAGCCGCAGGGGGAGTCGGGACACTGAAGCTTTCTTT.

V usage is TRBV2 and J usage is TRBJ2-6; D uncertain. Germline V gene lookup returns CDR1 SNHLY and CDR2 FYNNEI. Between the trimmed V and J ends, which lost 3 bases and 2 bases, there was a span of 8 bases. This CDR3 has 15 residues. The CDR3 bases are TGTGCCAGCAGTGACCTCGGAACTGGGGCCAACGTCCTGACTTTC. This translates into CASSDLGTGANVLTF.

This clone was recorded only once. The chain couples TRBV18 to TRBJ2-3; 9 bases line up with TRBD2. The CDR3 loop spans 17 amino acids. Trimming cost V 2 bases and J 2 bases; bases outside gene matches: 8. The germline V gene encodes CDR1 KGHSH and CDR2 LQKENI. CDR3 DNA sequence: TGTGCCAGCTCACCAGTTGGTGCTAGCGGGATCACAGATACGCAGTATTTT. The encoded protein is CASSPVGASGITDTQYF.

This clone was observed a single time. This chain connects TRBV5-1 to TRBJ2-1; 8 bases map to TRBD2. CDR3 size: 16 residues. CDR1 and CDR2 (germline): SGHRS, YFSETQ. V dropped 0 bases and J dropped 2; count of bases not matched to a gene: 4. The CDR3 sequence: CASSLDTGGTYNEQFF. DNA of the CDR3: TGCGCCAGCAGCTTGGATACGGGGGGGACCTACAATGAGCAGTTCTTC.

The CDR3 sequence: CASSLVGSGSYNEQFF. CDR3 in DNA: TGCGCCAGCAGCTTGGTTGGTAGCGGGTCCTACAATGAGCAGTTCTTC. The chain recombines TRBV5-1 with TRBJ2-1, with TRBD2 matching over 7 bases. J gave up 1 base and V 0 bases, and 4 bases lay outside the gene matches. The germline gives CDR1 SGHRS, CDR2 YFSETQ. This CDR3 spans 16 amino acids. Based on the CDR3 plus reference TRBV5-1 and TRBJ2-1, the full variable domain is KAGVTQTPRYLIKTRGQQVTLSCSPISGHRSVSWYQQTPGQGLQFLFEYFSETQRNKGNFPGRFSGRQFSNSRSEMNVSTLELGDSALYLCASSLVGSGSYNEQFFGPGTRLTVL.

The chain recombines TRBV3-1 (or the pseudogene TRBV3-2) with TRBJ1-6; D is possibly TRBD1 (6 bases). V lost 0 bases to trimming and J lost 5 bases, with 14 bases between them. The CDR3 consists of 17 residues. CDR1 is LGHDT and CDR2 is YNNKEL in the germline V gene (reference sequence). The CDR3: CASSQDREGHHNSPLHF. CDR3 sequence (DNA): TGTGCCAGCAGCCAAGATAGAGAGGGACACCATAATTCACCCCTCCACTTT.

This clone was seen just once. V and J are TRBV15 and TRBJ1-1, with TRBD1 as a possible D gene (5 bases). Between the trimmed V and J ends, which lost 5 bases and 5 bases, there was a span of 15 bases. The CDR3 loop spans 14 amino acids. The germline V gene has CDR1 LNHNV and CDR2 YYDKDF (reference sequence). The CDR3 protein is CATSPRQGRTEAFF. In DNA, the CDR3 is TGTGCCACCAGCCCGCGGCAGGGACGAACTGAAGCTTTCTTT.

This chain links TRBV7-3 with TRBJ2-2; 7 nucleotides agree with TRBD1. The CDR3 loop spans 14 amino acids. The junction had 5 bases not matched to a gene; V was cut back by 5 bases and J by 5 bases. CDR1 SGHTA and CDR2 FQGTGA come from the germline V gene. The CDR3 nucleotides are TGTGCCAGCAGCATCAACAGGGGAACCGGGGAGCTGTTTTTT. As protein: CASSINRGTGELFF. The full variable domain, rest sourced from reference TRBV7-3 and TRBJ2-2, is GAGVSQTPSNKVTEKGKYVELRCDPISGHTALYWYRQSLGQGPEFLIYFQGTGAADDSGLPNDRFFAVRPEGSVSTLKIQRTERGDSAVYLCASSINRGTGELFFGEGSRLTVL.

This chain links TRBV5-6 with TRBJ2-3, with D uncertain. Per germline, CDR1 SGHDT and CDR2 YYEEEE. V was cut by 4 bases and J by 7 bases, with 7 bases left in between. The CDR3 loop spans 11 amino acids. The CDR3 region has the DNA TGTGCCAGCAGCATTGTAAATACGCAGTATTTT. Translated, it gives CASSIVNTQYF.

This clone turned up a few times. The chain has TRBV4-1 and TRBJ2-7; 9 bases align to TRBD2. J lost 2 bases, V lost 5 bases, and 10 bases had no gene match. Germline V gene data show CDR1 as MGHRA and CDR2 as YSYEKL. The CDR3 length is 16 residues. The chain's CDR3 is CASSSTASGAAYEQYF. The DNA of the CDR3 is TGCGCCAGCAGCTCCACCGCTAGCGGGGCGGCCTACGAGCAGTACTTC.

The chain is built from TRBV6-1 and TRBJ2-7; D is uncertain. Germline CDR1 is MNHNS and CDR2 is SASEGT. V was trimmed by 4 bases and J by 2 bases, leaving 18 bases between them. This CDR3 region has 16 residues. Here the CDR3 reads CASSARKAQAPYEQYF. The CDR3 bases are TGTGCCAGCAGTGCTCGAAAGGCCCAAGCCCCCTACGAGCAGTACTTC.

A few counts support this clone. V usage is TRBV14 and J usage is TRBJ2-1; TRBD2 might be the D (6 bases). Trimming removed 2 bases at V and 5 bases at J, with 13 bases between. The CDR3 spans 15 residues. Germline CDR1 is SGHDN and CDR2 is FVKESK. DNA of the CDR3: TGTGCCAGCAGCCAATTGGGGGGAGACCACAATGAGCAGTTCTTC. It codes for CASSQLGGDHNEQFF.

The chain carries TRBV6-5 and TRBJ1-1; possible D gene TRBD1, 6 bases. The CDR3 spans 15 residues. Trimming removed 0 bases at V and 5 bases at J, with 13 bases between. CDR1 and CDR2 from the germline V gene are MNHEY and SVGAGI. CDR3 sequence (DNA): TGTGCCAGCAGTTACTCGAATCAGGGGCGGACTGAAGCTTTCTTT. Encoded protein: CASSYSNQGRTEAFF.